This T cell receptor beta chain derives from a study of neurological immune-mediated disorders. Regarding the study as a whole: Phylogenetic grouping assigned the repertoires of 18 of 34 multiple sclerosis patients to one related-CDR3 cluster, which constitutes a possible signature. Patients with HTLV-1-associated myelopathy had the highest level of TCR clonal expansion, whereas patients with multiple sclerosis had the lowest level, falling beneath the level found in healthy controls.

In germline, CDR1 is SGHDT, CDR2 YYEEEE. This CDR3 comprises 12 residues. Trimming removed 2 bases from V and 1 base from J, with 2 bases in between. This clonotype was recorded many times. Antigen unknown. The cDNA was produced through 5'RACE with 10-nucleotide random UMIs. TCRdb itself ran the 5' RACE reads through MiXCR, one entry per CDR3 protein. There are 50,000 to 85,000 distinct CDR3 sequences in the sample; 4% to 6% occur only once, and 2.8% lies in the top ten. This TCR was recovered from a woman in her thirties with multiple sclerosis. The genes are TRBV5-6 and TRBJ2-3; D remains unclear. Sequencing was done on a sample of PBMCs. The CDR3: CASSFRTDTQYF. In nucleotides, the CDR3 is TGTGCCAGCAGCTTTCGCACAGATACGCAGTATTTT.